The present T cell receptor beta chain was sequenced within a study of blood T cell repertoires in COVID-19. Study overall: Collection of acute and convalescent COVID-19 samples took place in the United States, Italy and Spain.

Only in-frame clones appear in the TCRdb table, and some are missing; sequencing was by immunoSEQ multiplex PCR. The sample gives hundreds of thousands of clones, 86% of which show up once; over 1.1% is in the top ten. V was shortened by 0 bases and J by 1 base, with 7 bases between the two germline ends. The CDR3 is made up of 14 amino acids. Germline loops: CDR1 SGHRS, CDR2 YFSETQ. The source is a woman aged 25 to 45 with active or convalescent COVID-19. V and J are TRBV5-1 and TRBJ1-1; no clear D gene. The specimen was peripheral blood. The CDR3 DNA is TGCGCCAGCAGCTTGGGAGGGCCGAACACTGAAGCTTTCTTT. As protein: CASSLGGPNTEAFF.